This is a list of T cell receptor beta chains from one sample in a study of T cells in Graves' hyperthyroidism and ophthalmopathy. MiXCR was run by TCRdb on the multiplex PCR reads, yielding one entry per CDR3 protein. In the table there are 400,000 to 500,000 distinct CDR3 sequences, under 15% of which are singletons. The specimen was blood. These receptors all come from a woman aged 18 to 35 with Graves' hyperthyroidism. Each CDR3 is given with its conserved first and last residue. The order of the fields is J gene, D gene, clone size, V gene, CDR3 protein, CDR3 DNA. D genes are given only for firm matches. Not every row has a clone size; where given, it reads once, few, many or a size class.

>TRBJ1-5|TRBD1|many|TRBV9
CASSATGVLEQPQHF
TGTGCCAGCAGCGCGACAGGGGTCCTAGAACAGCCCCAGCATTTT
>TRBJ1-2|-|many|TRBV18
CASSRIENNYGYTF
TGTGCCAGCTCTCGTATAGAAAATAACTATGGCTACACCTTC
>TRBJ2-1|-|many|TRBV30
CAWKRSGSYNEQFF
TGTGCCTGGAAGCGTAGCGGCTCCTACAATGAGCAGTTCTTC
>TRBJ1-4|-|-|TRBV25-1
CASSDLGAAPAEKLFF
TGTGCCAGCAGTGACCTGGGGGCAGCCCCTGCGGAAAAACTGTTTTTT
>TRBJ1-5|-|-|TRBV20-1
CSASNDNHNQPQHF
TGCAGTGCTAGTAACGACAATCACAATCAGCCCCAGCATTTT
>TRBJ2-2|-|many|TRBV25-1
CASNGAGGELFF
TGTGCCAGCAACGGGGCAGGCGGGGAGCTGTTTTTT
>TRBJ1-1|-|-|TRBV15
CATSRERGRNEAFF
TGTGCCACCAGCAGAGAACGAGGTCGGAATGAAGCTTTCTTT
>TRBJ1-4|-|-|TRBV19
CASLPGGATNEKLFF
TGTGCCAGCCTCCCGGGGGGGGCGACTAATGAAAAACTGTTTTTT
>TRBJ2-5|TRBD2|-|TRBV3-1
CASRLAGAETQYF
TGTGCCAGCAGGTTAGCGGGAGCGGAGACCCAGTACTTC
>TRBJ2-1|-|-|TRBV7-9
CASSKGFSSYNEQFF
TGTGCCAGCAGCAAGGGGTTTAGCTCCTACAATGAGCAGTTCTTC
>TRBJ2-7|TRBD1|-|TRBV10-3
CAISDPTGSQNDEQYF
TGTGCCATCAGTGATCCGACAGGGTCGCAAAACGACGAGCAGTACTTC
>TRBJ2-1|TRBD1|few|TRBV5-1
CASSSRTGLSEQFF
TGCGCCAGCAGCTCACGGACAGGGTTGAGTGAGCAGTTCTTC
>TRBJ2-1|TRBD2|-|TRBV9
CASSGLAGFGDNEQFF
TGTGCCAGCAGCGGACTAGCGGGATTCGGGGACAATGAGCAGTTCTTC
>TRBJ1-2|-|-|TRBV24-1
CATSDLAHGYTF
TGTGCCACCAGTGATTTGGCGCACGGCTACACCTTC
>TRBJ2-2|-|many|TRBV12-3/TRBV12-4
CASTPLRGERIGELFF
TGTGCCAGCACGCCCTTGCGGGGAGAAAGGATCGGGGAGCTGTTTTTT
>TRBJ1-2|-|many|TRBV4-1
CASSQAGEYGYTF
TGCGCCAGCAGCCAAGCGGGGGAGTATGGCTACACCTTC
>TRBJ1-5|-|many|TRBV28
CASIGQTRPPQHF
TGTGCCAGCATTGGACAGACTCGGCCGCCCCAGCATTTT
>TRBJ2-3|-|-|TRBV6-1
CASTDSMDTQYF
TGTGCCAGCACCGACTCGATGGATACGCAGTATTTT
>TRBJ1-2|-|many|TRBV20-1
CSALNLYGYTF
TGCAGTGCTCTGAACCTCTATGGCTACACCTTC
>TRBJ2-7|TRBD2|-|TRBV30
CAWSERERSYEQYF
TGTGCCTGGAGTGAGCGGGAGCGCTCCTACGAGCAGTACTTC
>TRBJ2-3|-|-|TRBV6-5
CASSYSSFTDTQYF
TGTGCCAGCAGTTACTCGAGTTTCACGGATACGCAGTATTTT
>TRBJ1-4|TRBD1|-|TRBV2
CASREGTGGAWEKLFF
TGTGCCAGCAGGGAAGGGACAGGGGGCGCGTGGGAAAAACTGTTTTTT
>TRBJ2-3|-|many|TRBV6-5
CASSYVQGLDTQYF
TGTGCCAGCAGTTACGTCCAGGGTTTAGATACGCAGTATTTT
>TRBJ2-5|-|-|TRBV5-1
CASSLVGTSKETQYF
TGCGCCAGCAGCTTGGTTGGGACATCTAAAGAGACCCAGTACTTC
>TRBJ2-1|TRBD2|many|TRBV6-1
CASSQTSGTYNEQFF
TGTGCCAGCAGTCAGACTAGCGGGACATACAATGAGCAGTTCTTC
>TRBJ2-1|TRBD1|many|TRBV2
CASSLGQEPYNEQFF
TGTGCCAGCAGCCTGGGACAGGAACCCTACAATGAGCAGTTCTTC
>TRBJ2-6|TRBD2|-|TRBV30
CAWSVQSSGNWGANVLTF
TGTGCCTGGAGTGTACAGTCTAGCGGGAATTGGGGGGCCAACGTCCTGACTTTC